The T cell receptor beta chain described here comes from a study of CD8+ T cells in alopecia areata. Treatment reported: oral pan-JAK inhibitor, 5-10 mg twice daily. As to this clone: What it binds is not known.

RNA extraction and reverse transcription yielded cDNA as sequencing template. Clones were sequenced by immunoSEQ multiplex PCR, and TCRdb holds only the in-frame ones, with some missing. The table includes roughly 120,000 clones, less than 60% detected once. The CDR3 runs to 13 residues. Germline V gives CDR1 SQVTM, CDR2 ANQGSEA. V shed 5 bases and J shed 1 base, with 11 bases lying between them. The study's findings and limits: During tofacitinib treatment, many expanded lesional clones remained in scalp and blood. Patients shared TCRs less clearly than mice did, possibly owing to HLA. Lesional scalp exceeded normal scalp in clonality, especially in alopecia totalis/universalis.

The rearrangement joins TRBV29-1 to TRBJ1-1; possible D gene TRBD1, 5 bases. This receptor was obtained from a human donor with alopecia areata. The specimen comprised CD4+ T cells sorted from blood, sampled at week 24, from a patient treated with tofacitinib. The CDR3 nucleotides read TGCAGCGTTTCAGTGCAGGGGAACACTGAAGCTTTCTTT. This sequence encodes CSVSVQGNTEAFF.